Listed below are T cell receptor beta chains from one sample, sequenced in a study of CD8 T cells in Susac syndrome. In TCRdb, the immunoSEQ multiplex PCR reads were re-called with MiXCR into one record per CDR3 protein. The sample lists 180,000 or so distinct CDR3 sequences; under 97% were seen once. The sequenced sample was CD4+ T cells from PBMCs. Receptor source: a human donor with multiple sclerosis. CDR3s include the opening cysteine and the closing phenylalanine or tryptophan. The order of the fields is J gene, V gene, CDR3 protein.

TRBJ1-6,TRBV5-6,CASSRPDLNSPLHF
TRBJ2-5,TRBV5-4,CASTVGETQYF
TRBJ1-2,TRBV19,CASSYDTNYGYTF
TRBJ1-2,TRBV9,CASSPGPGQGLSGYTF
TRBJ2-1,TRBV20-1,CSATGQDNEQFF
TRBJ1-2,TRBV5-1,CASSLDSNRGYTF
TRBJ1-2,TRBV29-1,CSASGRNYGYTF
TRBJ1-5,TRBV12-3/TRBV12-4,CASSFGTVGSQPQHF
TRBJ1-5,TRBV20-1,CSAPYREGLGQPQHF
TRBJ1-2,TRBV3-1,CASSTSGREYGYTF
TRBJ2-7,TRBV20-1,CSALQQARYEQYF